This T cell receptor beta chain was identified in a study of T cell responses to AZD1222 COVID-19 vaccine. Here immunoSEQ multiplex PCR was the method, and the copy in TCRdb shows in-frame clones only, minus some. The data contain approximately 100,000 clones, about 86% of them singletons. Germline V CDR1 and CDR2: LGHNA, YNFKEQ. The CDR3 covers 13 residues. V lost 4 bases and J lost 3, with 9 bases in between. This clone appeared once. The source material was peripheral blood, sampled on day 0 of AZD1222 vaccination. The clonotype comes from an adult in good health. The V and J genes are TRBV4-2 and TRBJ1-2; D not certain. The CDR3: CASSPGRDYGYTF. In nucleotides, the CDR3 is TGTGCCAGCAGCCCAGGTCGAGACTATGGCTACACCTTC.